This TCR beta chain was captured in a study of cytomegalovirus exposure and HLA in healthy donors. The PCR ran on 60 Vbeta and 13 Jbeta primers. Profiled with immunoSEQ multiplex PCR; TCRdb holds only in-frame clones, not every one. This sample carries tens of thousands of clones, around three quarters of them seen once, and the ten largest clones take 0.57%. The CDR3 contains 14 residues. The germline gives CDR1 LNHNV, CDR2 YYDKDF (reference sequence). V was clipped by 0 bases and J by 8 bases, with 13 bases between them. The source of this sequence is a man aged 25-45 years in good health and CMV-seronegative. Specimen: PBMCs. V gene TRBV15 combines with J gene TRBJ1-2, with a tentative D call TRBD1 (5 bases). DNA for the CDR3: TGTGCCACCAGCAGAGATTGGGGGGAGAGCGGCTACACCTTC. Translation gives CATSRDWGESGYTF.